These T cell receptor beta chains were read from a single sample in a study of human T cells and chemical hapten exposure. TCRdb reprocessed the RACE reads with MiXCR, giving one entry per CDR3 protein. The top ten clones hold approximately 2.5% of a sample with 84,000 or so distinct CDR3 sequences, roughly a tenth of them seen once. The source was whole blood, collected in connection with sensitization to the hapten diphenylcyclopropenone (DPC). These receptors all stem from a woman in her twenties or thirties with alopecia areata. Some clones in this sample may be carry-over from other donors' samples. Both conserved end residues are part of each CDR3. The D gene is left open where the match is weak. Size is omitted from some rows. Given values are once, few, many or a class for expanded clones.

d_call	cdr3_length	j_call	v_call	clone_size	cdr3_nt	cdr3_aa
TRBD1	15	TRBJ2-1	TRBV5-1	few	TGCGCCAGCAGCCCGGACAGGGGTCTATACAATGAGCAGTTCTTC	CASSPDRGLYNEQFF
.	14	TRBJ2-7	TRBV28	many	TGTGCCAGCAGTTTTTCGGCCAGCTCCTACGAGCAGTACTTC	CASSFSASSYEQYF
TRBD1	13	TRBJ2-7	TRBV7-2	many	TGTGCCAGCACCACCGGACAGGTGGACGAGCAGTACTTC	CASTTGQVDEQYF
.	14	TRBJ2-5	TRBV19	many	TGTGCCAGTAGTCCCGGACAGAACCAAGAGACCCAGTACTTC	CASSPGQNQETQYF
.	12	TRBJ2-7	TRBV29-1	.	TGCAGCGTTGTGAGTAGTCCCTACGAGCAGTACTTC	CSVVSSPYEQYF
TRBD1	15	TRBJ2-7	TRBV13	many	TGTGCCAGCAGCTTAGGAAGGGGGCGAGTGTACGAGCAGTACTTC	CASSLGRGRVYEQYF
.	14	TRBJ2-3	TRBV12-3/TRBV12-4	.	TGTGCCAGCAGTTTAGGACCAGGGGCAGATACGCAGTATTTT	CASSLGPGADTQYF
.	13	TRBJ2-1	TRBV11-3	.	TGTGCCAGCAGCATACCGACTGACAATGAGCAGTTCTTC	CASSIPTDNEQFF
.	13	TRBJ1-1	TRBV29-1	few	TGCAGCGTTGAAGAACGGGCGAACACTGAAGCTTTCTTT	CSVEERANTEAFF
TRBD1	14	TRBJ1-4	TRBV7-2	many	TGTGCCAGCAGCTTGACAGGGGGACGAGAAAAACTGTTTTTT	CASSLTGGREKLFF
TRBD1	13	TRBJ1-4	TRBV29-1	.	TGCAGCGTTGGAAGTCAGGGGGATGAAAAACTGTTTTTT	CSVGSQGDEKLFF